This TCR beta chain was sequenced in a study of cytomegalovirus exposure and HLA in healthy donors. As for this clone: The antigen remains unidentified.

Vbeta (60) and Jbeta (13) primers were used in the PCR. Libraries were prepared by immunoSEQ multiplex PCR; TCRdb keeps only in-frame clonotypes and omits some of them. This sample has about 190,000 clones, with 65% to 85% found just once. Overall study results and limits: Because they were indistinguishable, some V segments, including TRBV6-2 and TRBV6-3, were excluded. It emerged from a later analysis that several of the most significant clusters appeared to be linked to common viral pathogens. The majority of TCR sequences were rare, yet some public TCRs appeared in many donors.

Healthy individuals who donated bone marrow served as the donors. Germline loops: CDR1 SQVTM, CDR2 ANQGSEA. CDR3 length equals 10 residues. The germline V and J ends were trimmed by 3 bases and 9 bases, with 6 bases remaining between them. The origin of this receptor is a man younger than 35 in good health and CMV-seronegative. Sequencing was performed on PBMCs. J is TRBJ2-1 and V is TRBV29-1; no definite D call. This CDR3 reads CSVERSEQFF. For the CDR3, the DNA is TGCAGCGTTGAGCGGAGTGAGCAGTTCTTC.